The clone carrying this TCR beta chain was picked up many times. Its target is unknown. The record originates from a study of T cells in Graves' hyperthyroidism and ophthalmopathy. On the study more broadly: Peripheral blood specimens were obtained at initial diagnosis, prior to any treatment. Overall study results and limits: A 13 V-J signature model discriminated ophthalmopathy versus stable hyperthyroidism.

Amplification targeted TCR beta CDR3 regions from RNA transcripts. HTBI primers were employed in a first-round RT-PCR of the TCR CDR3. TCRdb processed the multiplex PCR reads anew with MiXCR; each CDR3 protein has one entry. Of about 380,000 distinct CDR3 sequences listed, around 18% are singletons. Trimming took off 3 bases at V and 0 bases at J, with 8 bases between the two ends. The CDR3 contains 14 residues. In germline, CDR1 is LGHDT, CDR2 YNNKEL (reference sequence). The chain has TRBV3-1 and TRBJ1-1; D call uncertain. Sample: blood. The source of this sequence is a man aged 18 to 29 with Graves' ophthalmopathy. The CDR3 DNA sequence: TGTGCCAGCAGCCAGGTCTACTTGAACACTGAAGCTTTCTTT. Protein: CASSQVYLNTEAFF.